This T cell receptor (beta chain) was profiled in a study of T-cell reconstitution after alpha-beta-depleted transplantation in children. This sample's TCRbeta library carried unique molecular identifier barcodes. TCRdb re-called the PCR reads with MiXCR, one entry per CDR3 protein. The sample gives approximately 640,000 distinct CDR3 sequences, roughly 15% of which show up once; about 1.1% is in the top ten. This clonotype has ten or more counts. The CDR3 runs to 14 residues. Germline V gene sequence: CDR1 DFQATT, CDR2 SNEGSKA (reference sequence). Trimming cost V 1 base and J 1 base, with 8 bases left between them.

Source: PBMCs from the stem cell graft donor, taken from the stem cell graft. This clonotype was sampled from a human donor who donated a stem cell graft to a child with acute myeloid leukemia. This chain joins TRBV20-1 and TRBJ1-5; no reliable D call. Here the CDR3 reads CSARGRGSNQPQHF. The CDR3 coding sequence is TGCAGTGCTAGAGGGAGAGGGAGCAATCAGCCCCAGCATTTT.